This entry describes one T cell receptor beta chain. The record originates from a study of CD8 T cells in Susac syndrome. Study overall: Sequenced Susac syndrome patients included 5 or 6 with clinically active disease and under 10 in remission.

An amount of RNA that ranged from roughly 0.5 to 1 ug was reverse transcribed with random hexamers. One entry per CDR3 protein results from TCRdb running MiXCR on the immunoSEQ multiplex PCR reads. The table has 150,000 to 200,000 distinct CDR3 sequences, roughly 91% seen once. Germline assignment: CDR1 SGHVS and CDR2 FNYEAQ. Trimming shortened V by 5 bases and J by 7 bases, and 18 bases separated the two germline ends. The CDR3 runs 14 residues. The source material was CD4+ T cells from PBMCs. The gene calls are TRBV7-6 and TRBJ2-7, with D perhaps given as TRBD1 or TRBD2 (5 bases each). This receptor was taken from a human donor with Susac syndrome. This CDR3 is CASSVPGTGGEQYF. The CDR3 bases are TGTGCCAGCAGCGTACCCGGGACGGGCGGGGAGCAGTACTTC.